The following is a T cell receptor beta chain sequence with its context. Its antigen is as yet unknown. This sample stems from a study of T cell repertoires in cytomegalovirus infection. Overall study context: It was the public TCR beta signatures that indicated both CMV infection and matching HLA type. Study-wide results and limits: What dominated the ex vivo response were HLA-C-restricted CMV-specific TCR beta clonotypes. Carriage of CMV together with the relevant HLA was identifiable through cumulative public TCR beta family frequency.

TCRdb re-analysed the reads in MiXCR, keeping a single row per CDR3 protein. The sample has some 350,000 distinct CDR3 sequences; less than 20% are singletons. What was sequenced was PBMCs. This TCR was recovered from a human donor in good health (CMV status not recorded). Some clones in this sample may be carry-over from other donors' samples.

CDR3 region: CASSQVGTSSYEQYF. DNA for the CDR3: TGTGCCAGCAGCCAGGTCGGGACGAGCTCCTACGAGCAGTACTTC. The V and J genes are TRBV4-2 and TRBJ2-7, with D possibly being TRBD1 or TRBD2 (5 bases each). Germline assignment: CDR1 LGHNA and CDR2 YNFKEQ. Trimming removed 3 bases at V and 0 bases at J, with 12 bases between. CDR3 length: 15 amino acids.